This TCR beta chain was identified in a study of blood T cell repertoires in COVID-19. Sequencing used immunoSEQ multiplex PCR; TCRdb keeps in-frame clones, though not all of them. The repertoire consists of 250,000 to 300,000 clones, with 80% to 95% occurring once and the leading ten covering 1.1%. V was trimmed by 3 bases and J by 5 bases, leaving 7 bases between them. The CDR3 contains 12 residues. Per germline, CDR1 MDHEN and CDR2 SYDVKM. Sequencing used PBMCs or T cells enriched from blood (not recorded which). V gene TRBV28 combines with J gene TRBJ1-2; a possible D gene is TRBD1 (5 bases). This receptor was identified in a woman aged 25 to 39 who had recovered from COVID-19. CDR3: CASSLGQYGYTF. As DNA, the CDR3 is TGTGCCAGCAGTTTGGGGCAGTATGGCTACACCTTC.